This record concerns one T cell receptor (beta chain) sequence. This clonotype came up a few times. Its cognate antigen has yet to be identified. It has no much larger one-base neighbor in the sample; base qualities were not kept. Reading from cysteine to phenylalanine, the CDR3 counts 14 amino acids. CDR3 DNA is the only sequence kept; it has 42 bases, read in frame from the first base. V is shortened by 0 bases, J by 2 bases, and the region joining them spans 8 bases. CDR1 and CDR2 are drawn from the germline V gene (reference sequence): SGHKS, YYEKEE. Receptor libraries were prepared by 5' RACE. TCRdb names Illumina HiSeq 2500 as the instrument used. A second PCR of roughly 7 to 11 cycles was run with a J-beta primer mix and a sample-barcoded 5' primer. A template-switch 5' adaptor carrying 12 random nucleotides introduced a unique molecular identifier onto each TCR beta cDNA molecule. Each sample yielded at least 3 million CDR3-containing paired-end reads. First-strand cDNA synthesis was performed from all RNA using the Mint cDNA synthesis kit, with priming by a TRBC-specific oligonucleotide. After uracil-DNA glycosylase treatment, a first 18-cycle PCR used universal primers M1SS and BC2_uni_R on all cDNA. Per the authors' processing: For normalization, 1 million high-quality reads were randomly selected from each sample, with every read carrying a distinct molecular identifier. Instead of being binned into consensus sequences, reads with shared molecular identifiers were discarded. CDR3 identification, clonotype clustering and error correction used MiTCR with a Q25 quality threshold and the strictest error-elimination algorithm. A nonparametric unseen species model using Euler transformation provided a lower-bound estimate of total TCR beta diversity. TCRdb handled the public reads itself, with Q25 trimming in fastp and clone calling in MiXCR, and kept productive beta chains. Entries are consolidated by CDR3 protein sequence, retaining the most common genes and DNA. TCRdb, rather than the study authors, made the V and J calls. In all, the sample holds around 1,500,000 distinct CDR3 sequences, and 42% of those were seen once. Around 8% of the sample is taken by the ten largest.

The data stem from a study of blood T cells in healthy people across ages (dated by TCRdb to between 2015 and 2017). Looking at the study overall: Template switching captured roughly one uniquely barcoded TCR beta cDNA molecule per two T cells in model experiments. To avoid experimental bias, donors of different ages were distributed randomly across sequencing lanes. The study measured age-related changes in TCR beta repertoire diversity using deep sequencing normalized with unique cDNA molecular identifiers. Two additional independent replicas of 1 million unique cDNA reads from the same blood draw were analyzed for two donors (one aged 18 to 29 and one aged 80 or older). The donors were divided into four age groups: young (average approximately 16 years), middle-aged (roughly 40), aged (approximately 62) and long-lived (approximately 74).

What the authors observed across the whole study: Observed TCR beta diversity correlated strongly with the percentage of naive T cells measured by flow cytometry. Observed TCR beta diversity per million T cells fell roughly linearly with age, and a significant reduction was already apparent by age roughly 40. Since profiling was done on bulk unsorted PBMCs, naive and antigen-experienced compartments could not be conclusively compared. Compared with the aged group, more naive CD4+ T cells, fewer expanded clones and increased TCR diversity were shown by the long-lived group, suggesting age selection. Estimates of total diversity based on one million sequenced T cells were considered lower bounds and underestimates. The CMV infection status of donors was not known, potentially confounding age-related changes in expanded clonotypes.

The donors were roughly 38 Caucasian individuals from Russia, aged 6 to 90 years, who were systemically healthy. Around 9.7 milliliters of peripheral blood were collected from each donor into EDTA-treated Vacutainer tubes. Ficoll-Paque density-gradient centrifugation was used to isolate PBMCs, with at least 6.5 million per sample. Trizol reagent was used to extract total RNA from PBMCs, with at least 5.5 micrograms per sample. The percentages of naive CD45RAhigh/CD27high T cells were determined by flow cytometry on a PBMC aliquot from every donor. Sequencing was performed on blood. The sequence was obtained from a woman younger than 35 in good health. The sequence joins TRBV5-5 to TRBJ1-2, with the D gene too uncertain to name. The CDR3 in this case is CASSLGLWNYGYTF. The DNA sequence follows: TGTGCCAGCAGCTTGGGATTGTGGAACTATGGCTACACCTTC.